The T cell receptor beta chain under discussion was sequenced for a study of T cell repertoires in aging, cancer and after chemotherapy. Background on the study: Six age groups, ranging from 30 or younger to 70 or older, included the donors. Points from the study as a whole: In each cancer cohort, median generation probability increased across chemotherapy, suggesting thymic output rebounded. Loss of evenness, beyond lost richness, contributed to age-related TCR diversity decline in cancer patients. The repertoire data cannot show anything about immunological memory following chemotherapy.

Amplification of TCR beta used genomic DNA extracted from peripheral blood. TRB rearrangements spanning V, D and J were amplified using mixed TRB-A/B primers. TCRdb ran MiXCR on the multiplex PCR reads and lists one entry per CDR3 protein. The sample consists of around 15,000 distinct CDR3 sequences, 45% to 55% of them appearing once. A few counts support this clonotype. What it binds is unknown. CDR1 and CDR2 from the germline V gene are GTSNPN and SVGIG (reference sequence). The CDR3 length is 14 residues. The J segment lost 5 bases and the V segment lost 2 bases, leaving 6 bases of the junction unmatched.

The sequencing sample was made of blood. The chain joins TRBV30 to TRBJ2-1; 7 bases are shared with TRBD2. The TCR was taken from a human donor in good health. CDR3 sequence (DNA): TGTGCCTGGAGTTGGACTAGGGTAAACAATGAGCAGTTCTTC. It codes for CAWSWTRVNNEQFF.